The TCR beta chain under discussion was sequenced for a study of T cells in Graves' hyperthyroidism and ophthalmopathy. Study findings and constraints: Most clonotypes that expanded in the thyroid above 0.001 also showed up in blood.

This CDR3 has 15 amino acids. CDR1 is MGHDK, CDR2 SYGVNS, per germline. Amplified TCR beta CDR3 regions derived from RNA transcripts. First-round RT-PCR with HTBI primers amplified the TCR CDR3 region. One entry per CDR3 protein, called by TCRdb with MiXCR from the multiplex PCR reads. The sample includes about 590,000 distinct CDR3 sequences, more than 15% of them seen just once. In this sample, this clonotype turned up once. Antigen: not known. The junction departs from the called germline gene at one end, perhaps through a read error. The V call is TRBV25-1, the J call TRBJ1-3; 8 bases are shared with TRBD1. The sequence was collected from a woman in her 30s with Graves' hyperthyroidism. Sequenced material: blood. For the CDR3, the DNA is TGTGCCAGCAGTGGCCCAGGGGGCTGTGGAAACACCATATATTTC. This encodes CASSGPGGCGNTIYF.